The 3 T cell receptor beta chains listed next were all sequenced from one sample in a study of blood T cell repertoires in COVID-19. Method: immunoSEQ multiplex PCR; TCRdb's copy keeps in-frame clones and lacks some. The sample carries approximately 98,000 clones, roughly 80% recorded once. Sequencing input: peripheral blood. The receptors were sampled from a woman older than 75 with acute or convalescent COVID-19.

The chain has TRBV21-1 and TRBJ1-5. TRBV21-1 is termed a pseudogene. The CDR3 extends over 14 amino acids. For the CDR3, the DNA is TGTGCCAGCAGCAAATTGATCGGGAGCCTGCCCCAGCATTTT. Translation: CASSKLIGSLPQHF.

This clone has a handful of counts. This chain connects TRBV7-2 to TRBJ1-2; TRBD1 matches 7 bases. The length of the CDR3 is 14 residues. The V gene's germline CDR1 is SGHTA and CDR2 FQGNSA. Trimming took 1 base from V and 7 from J; bases not matched to a gene: 6. CDR3: CASSLGGQSIGYTF. The CDR3 region has the DNA TGTGCCAGCAGCTTAGGGGGACAGTCTATTGGCTACACCTTC.

The chain recombines TRBV19 with TRBJ2-3, with D possibly matching TRBD2 (7 bases). Germline V gene sequence: CDR1 LNHDA, CDR2 SQIVND (reference sequence). Trimming pared 6 bases from V and 0 bases from J, leaving 19 bases between. The CDR3 is 17 amino acids. The CDR3 loop reads CASSSRRGGTSTDTQYF. The CDR3 DNA sequence: TGTGCCAGTAGCAGCCGTAGGGGGGGGACGAGCACAGATACGCAGTATTTT.